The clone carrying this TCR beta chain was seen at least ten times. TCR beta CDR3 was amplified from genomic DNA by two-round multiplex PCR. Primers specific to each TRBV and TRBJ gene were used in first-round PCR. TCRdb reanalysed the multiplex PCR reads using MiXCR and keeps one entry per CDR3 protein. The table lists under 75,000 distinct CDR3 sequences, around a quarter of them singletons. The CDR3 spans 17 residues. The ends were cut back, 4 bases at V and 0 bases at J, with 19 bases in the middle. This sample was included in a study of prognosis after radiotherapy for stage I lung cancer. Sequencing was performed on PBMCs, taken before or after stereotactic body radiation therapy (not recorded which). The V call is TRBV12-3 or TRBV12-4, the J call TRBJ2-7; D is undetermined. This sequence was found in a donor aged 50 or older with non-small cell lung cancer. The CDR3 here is CASSSPSTPRPSYEQYF. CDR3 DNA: TGTGCCAGCAGTTCTCCGTCGACACCACGTCCCTCCTACGAGCAGTACTTC.